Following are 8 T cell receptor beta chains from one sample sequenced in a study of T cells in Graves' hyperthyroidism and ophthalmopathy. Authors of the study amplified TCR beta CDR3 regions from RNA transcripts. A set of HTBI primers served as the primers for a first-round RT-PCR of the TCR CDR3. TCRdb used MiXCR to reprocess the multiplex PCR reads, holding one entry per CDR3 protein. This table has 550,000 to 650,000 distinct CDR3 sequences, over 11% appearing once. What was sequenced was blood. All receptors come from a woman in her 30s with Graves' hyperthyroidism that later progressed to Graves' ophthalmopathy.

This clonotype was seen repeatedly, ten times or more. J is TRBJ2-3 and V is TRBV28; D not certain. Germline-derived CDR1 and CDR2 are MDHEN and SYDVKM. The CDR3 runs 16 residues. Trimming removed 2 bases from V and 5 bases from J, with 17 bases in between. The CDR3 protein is CASSLGNGPGEDTQYF. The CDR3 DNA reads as TGTGCCAGCAGTTTAGGCAACGGCCCTGGGGAAGATACGCAGTATTTT. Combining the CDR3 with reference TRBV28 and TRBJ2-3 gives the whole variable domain DVKVTQSSRYLVKRTGEKVFLECVQDMDHENMFWYRQDPGLGLRLIYFSYDVKMKEKGDIPEGYSVSREKKERFSLILESASTNQTSMYLCASSLGNGPGEDTQYFGPGTRLTVL.

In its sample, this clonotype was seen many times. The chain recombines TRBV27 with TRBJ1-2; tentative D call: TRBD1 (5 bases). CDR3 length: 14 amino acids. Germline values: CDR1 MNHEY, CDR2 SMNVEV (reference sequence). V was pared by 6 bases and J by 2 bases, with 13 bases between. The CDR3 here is CASSPGTHNYGYTF. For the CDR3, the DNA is TGTGCCAGCAGCCCGGGGACCCACAACTATGGCTACACCTTC.

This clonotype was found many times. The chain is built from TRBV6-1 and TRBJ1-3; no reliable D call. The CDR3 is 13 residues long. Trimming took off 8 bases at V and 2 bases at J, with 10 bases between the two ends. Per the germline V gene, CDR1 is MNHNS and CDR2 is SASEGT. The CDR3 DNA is TGTGCCAGCGCCCCACCGCCTGGAAACACCATATATTTT. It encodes CASAPPPGNTIYF.

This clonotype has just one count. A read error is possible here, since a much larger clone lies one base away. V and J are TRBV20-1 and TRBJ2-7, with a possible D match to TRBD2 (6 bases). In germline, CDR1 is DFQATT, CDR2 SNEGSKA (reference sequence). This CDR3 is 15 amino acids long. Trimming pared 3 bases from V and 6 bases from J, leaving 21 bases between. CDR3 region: CSAREDGTHHGEQYF. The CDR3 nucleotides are TGCAGTGCTAGGGAGGACGGGACTCACCACGGCGAGCAGTACTTC.

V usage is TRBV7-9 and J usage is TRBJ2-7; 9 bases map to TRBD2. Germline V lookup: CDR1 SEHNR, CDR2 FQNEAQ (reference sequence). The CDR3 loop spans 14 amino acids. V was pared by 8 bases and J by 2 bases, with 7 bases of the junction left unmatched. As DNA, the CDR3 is TGTGCCAGCGGCGTGGCGGGAGGGCCCTACGAGCAGTACTTC. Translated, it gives CASGVAGGPYEQYF.

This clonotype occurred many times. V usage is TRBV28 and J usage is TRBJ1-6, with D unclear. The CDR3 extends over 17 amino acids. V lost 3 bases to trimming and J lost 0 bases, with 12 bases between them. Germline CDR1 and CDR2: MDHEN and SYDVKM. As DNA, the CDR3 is TGTGCCAGCAGTTTGTCCGTGGGCCCCTCCTATAATTCACCCCTCCACTTT. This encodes CASSLSVGPSYNSPLHF.

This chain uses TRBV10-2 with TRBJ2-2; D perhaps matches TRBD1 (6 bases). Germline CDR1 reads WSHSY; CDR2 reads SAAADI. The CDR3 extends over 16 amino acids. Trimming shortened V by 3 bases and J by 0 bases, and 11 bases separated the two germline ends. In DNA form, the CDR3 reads TGCGCCAGCAGTGAATGGGACAAGTCGAACACCGGGGAGCTGTTTTTT. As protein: CASSEWDKSNTGELFF.

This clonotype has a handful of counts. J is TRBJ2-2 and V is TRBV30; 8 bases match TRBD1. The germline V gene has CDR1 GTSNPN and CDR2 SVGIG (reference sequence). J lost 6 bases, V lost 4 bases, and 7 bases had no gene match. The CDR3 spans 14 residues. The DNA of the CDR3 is TGTGCCTGGACAGGGACAGGTGCCGCCGGGGAGCTGTTTTTT. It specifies CAWTGTGAAGELFF.